The 24 T cell receptor beta chains reported below all come from one sample, sequenced in a study of T cell clonality in common variable immunodeficiency. The protocol was immunoSEQ multiplex PCR, while the TCRdb copy is restricted to in-frame clones and leaves out a portion. Observed in the sample are about 52,000 clones, none of them singletons. Sequencing was done on a sample of peripheral blood mononuclear cells. These receptors were obtained from a person between 18 and 75 years old in good health.

About this clone: Just one base apart from a much larger clone, this may be a read error. The read terminates 3 residues before the CDR3 end, so the remaining end is supplied by the germline J gene. V and J are TRBV23-1 and TRBJ2-3; TRBD1 aligns across 9 bases. TRBV23-1 is placed among ORFs of uncertain function. The ends lost 0 bases at V and 1 base at J; junction bases unmatched: 14. There are 20 residues in the CDR3. The DNA read from the CDR3 is TGCGCCAGCAGTCAATCCATTAAGCTTAAGACAGGGGGTGGCACAGATACG. It translates to CASSQSIKLKTGGGTDT. The CDR3 in full is CASSQSIKLKTGGGTDTQYF.

Turning to this clone: The read comes to an end 3 residues before the CDR3 does, leaving the germline J gene to fill in the end. Other DNA sequences of this sample code for an identical CDR3. The chain has TRBV19 and TRBJ1-1; weak D call: TRBD1 (5 bases). Germline CDR1 and CDR2: LNHDA and SQIVND (reference sequence). Trimming removed 4 bases from V and 1 base from J, with 7 bases in between. CDR3 length equals 13 residues. The sequenced part of the CDR3 DNA is TGTGCCAGTAGTACCAGGGCGAACACTGAA. This gives the protein CASSTRANTE. The whole CDR3 protein reads CASSTRANTEAFF.

This clone was detected a few times. The CDR3 end falls 3 residues outside the read, so it is completed with the germline J gene. The chain has TRBV7-8 and TRBJ2-4; 8 positions agree with TRBD1. This CDR3 is built from 15 residues. Germline CDR1 reads SGHVS; CDR2 reads FQNEAQ. The CDR3 loop reads CASSLVWGQESGQYF. Partial CDR3 DNA: TGTGCCAGCAGCTTAGTCTGGGGACAGGAGAGTGGT.

This clone was detected ten times or more. The CDR3 end is not reached by the read, which stops 3 residues before it; the germline J gene fills it in. V and J are TRBV20-1 and TRBJ2-5, with 9 bases that match TRBD1. V gave up 5 bases and J gave up 4 bases; unmatched junction bases: 8. CDR1 and CDR2 from the germline V gene are DFQATT and SNEGSKA (reference sequence). This CDR3 has 14 residues. Partial CDR3 DNA: TGCAGTGCTGGGGTGGGACAGGGACTAGAGACC. As protein: CSAGVGQGLET. In full, the CDR3 is CSAGVGQGLETQYF.

Many counts were recorded for this clone. Read coverage stops 3 residues before the CDR3 terminus; the germline J gene supplies the remainder. The chain couples TRBV2 to TRBJ1-5; possibly TRBD1 for D (6 bases). V gave up 5 bases and J gave up 5 bases, with 16 bases separating them. Germline assignment: CDR1 SNHLY and CDR2 FYNNEI. This CDR3 contains 15 residues. This CDR3 reads CASSPGARGDQPQHF. The covered CDR3 bases are TGTGCCAGCAGTCCAGGGGCCCGAGGGGATCAGCCC.

The sample holds a few counts of this clone. It may be a read error: a sequence one base away is much more abundant. The CDR3 end falls 3 residues outside the read, so it is completed with the germline J gene. This chain links TRBV7-9 with TRBJ2-3; 7 bases match TRBD1. Germline CDR1 reads SEHNR; CDR2 reads FQNEAQ (reference sequence). The CDR3 has 13 amino acids. The CDR3: CASSSQGNQPQYF. The sequenced CDR3 bases are TGTGCCAGCAGCTCACAGGGGAATCAGCCG.

With regard to this clone: Sequencing ends 3 residues short of the CDR3 end; the germline J gene provides the rest. This sequence joins TRBV2 and TRBJ1-1; maybe TRBD1 (5 bases). V lost 5 bases and J lost 3, with 13 bases in between. The CDR3 loop spans 14 amino acids. Germline values: CDR1 SNHLY, CDR2 FYNNEI. CDR3 residues: CASSPQGRYTEAFF. CDR3 DNA, as far as it was read: TGTGCCAGCAGTCCCCAGGGTAGATACACTGAA.

This clone was seen at least ten times. The read finishes 3 residues shy of the CDR3 end, and the germline J gene is used to complete it. The rearrangement joins TRBV19 to TRBJ1-1; 7 bases fit TRBD1. Germline loops: CDR1 LNHDA, CDR2 SQIVND (reference sequence). V was clipped by 5 bases and J by 4 bases; unmatched bases: 19. This CDR3 comprises 18 residues. The CDR3 loop reads CASSFLNRDSELTTEAFF. CDR3 DNA (partial): TGTGCCAGTAGTTTCTTAAATCGGGACAGCGAATTGACCACTGAA.

This clone appeared many times. The read falls 3 residues short of the CDR3 end, and the missing part is taken from the germline J gene. The chain recombines TRBV5-5 with TRBJ2-3; D perhaps matches TRBD1 (5 bases). The CDR3 is made up of 15 amino acids. Germline V lookup: CDR1 SGHKS, CDR2 YYEKEE (reference sequence). Trimming stripped 4 bases from V and 3 bases from J, with 15 bases between. CDR3 DNA, as far as it was read: TGTGCCAGCAGCCCAGGGAATCCAGTTACAGATACG. It codes for CASSPGNPVTDT. The entire CDR3 sequence reads CASSPGNPVTDTQYF.

This clone was recorded many times. The read ends 3 residues before the CDR3 terminus; that terminus is restored from the germline J gene. The chain joins TRBV19 to TRBJ1-2; the D gene is possibly TRBD1 (5 bases). The germline V gene encodes CDR1 LNHDA and CDR2 SQIVND (reference sequence). The CDR3 extends over 13 amino acids. This CDR3 reads CASAQGVIQGYTF. The sequenced CDR3 bases are TGTGCCAGTGCCCAGGGAGTTATCCAGGGC.

This clone appeared many times. The read gets to within 3 residues of the CDR3 end, and the germline J gene fills in the rest. The rearrangement joins TRBV5-1 to TRBJ2-3; TRBD2 aligns across 12 bases. The CDR3 runs to 18 residues. CDR1 SGHRS and CDR2 YFSETQ come from the germline V gene. Trimming removed 1 base from V and 4 bases from J; junction bases left unmatched: 10. The sequenced part of the CDR3 DNA is TGCGCCAGCAGCTTGTGGTCTAGCGGGGGGGCCGTCCCAGATACG. Translating gives CASSLWSSGGAVPDT. The whole CDR3 region reads CASSLWSSGGAVPDTQYF.

This clone was picked up many times. Coverage ceases 3 residues before the CDR3 finishes, and the germline J gene fills in the end. The chain uses TRBV13 and TRBJ1-1, with 9 bases fitting TRBD1. This CDR3 has 15 amino acids. J lost 1 base, V lost 5 bases, and 5 bases had no gene match. Looked up from germline, CDR1 is PRHDT and CDR2 is FYEKMQ (reference sequence). CDR3 region: CASSRMDRGNTEAFF. CDR3 bases read: TGTGCCAGCAGCAGAATGGACAGGGGGAACACTGAA. The full variable domain, with the rest looked up from reference TRBV13 and TRBJ1-1, is AAGVIQSPRHLIKEKRETATLKCYPIPRHDTVYWYQQGPGQDPQFLISFYEKMQSDKGSIPDRFSAQQFSDYHSELNMSSLELGDSALYFCASSRMDRGNTEAFFGQGTRLTVV.

This clone was observed at least ten times. The read terminates 3 residues ahead of where the CDR3 ends, so the germline J gene completes it. The chain has TRBV5-1 and TRBJ1-2, with 7 nucleotides matching TRBD1. The germline gives CDR1 SGHRS, CDR2 YFSETQ. The length of the CDR3 is 13 residues. The CDR3 loop reads CASSSEGARGYTF. The CDR3 DNA, read in part, is TGCGCCAGCAGCTCCGAGGGGGCGCGGGGC.

This clone has ten or more counts. Sequencing ends 3 residues short of the CDR3 end; the germline J gene provides the rest. The chain is built from TRBV20-1 and TRBJ1-5; possibly TRBD1 for D (6 bases). The CDR3 has 17 residues. The germline V gene has CDR1 DFQATT and CDR2 SNEGSKA (reference sequence). Trimming took 6 bases from V and 6 from J, leaving 27 bases between them. CDR3 region: CSASRDMFSPIGQPQHF. The CDR3 bases that were read are TGCAGTGCATCCCGGGACATGTTCTCTCCGATAGGTCAGCCC.

This clone was detected many times. The CDR3 is cut off 3 residues early in the read; its end comes from the germline J gene. This chain connects TRBV20-1 to TRBJ1-2, with D hard to call. V was pared by 2 bases and J by 0 bases, with 7 bases between. Germline V CDR1 and CDR2: DFQATT, SNEGSKA (reference sequence). The CDR3 totals 13 residues. Partial CDR3 DNA: TGCAGTGCTAGACCGGTTGCTAACTATGGC. Protein product: CSARPVANYG. In full, the CDR3 reads CSARPVANYGYTF.

This clone has just a few counts. The read gets to within 3 residues of the CDR3 end, and the germline J gene fills in the rest. V gene TRBV19 combines with J gene TRBJ1-5; D remains unclear. V lost 8 bases and J lost 3, with 20 bases in between. Germline V gene data show CDR1 as LNHDA and CDR2 as SQIVND (reference sequence). The CDR3 has 16 amino acids. The sequenced CDR3 bases are TGTGCCAGTGGGCCAGCAACATTCACTCACAATCAGCCC. Translation gives CASGPATFTHNQP. The entire CDR3 is CASGPATFTHNQPQHF.

This clone was detected many times. The read finishes 3 residues shy of the CDR3 end, and the germline J gene is used to complete it. The chain uses TRBV6-2 or TRBV6-3 and TRBJ2-5; weak D call: TRBD1 (8 bases). Germline-derived CDR1 and CDR2 are MNHEY and SVGEGT. The CDR3 is made up of 17 amino acids. V was trimmed by 2 bases and J by 2 bases, leaving 18 bases between them. Partial CDR3 DNA: TGTGCCAGCAGTTACGGACAGGGAGGGATAAAACAAGAGACC. Protein sequence: CASSYGQGGIKQET. The full-length CDR3 reads as CASSYGQGGIKQETQYF.

Ten or more counts support this clone. The read terminates 3 residues before the CDR3 end, so the remaining end is supplied by the germline J gene. The rearrangement links TRBV5-1 to TRBJ2-1; 11 bases match TRBD2. This CDR3 is built from 15 residues. The V gene end was trimmed by 5 bases and the J gene end by 9 bases; junction bases not matched to a gene: 10. Germline V gene lookup returns CDR1 SGHRS and CDR2 YFSETQ. The CDR3 here is CASSPLAGEVGEQFF. CDR3 DNA (partial): TGCGCCAGCAGTCCACTAGCGGGGGAGGTCGGTGAG. The entire variable domain, with the rest obtained from reference TRBV5-1 and TRBJ2-1, is as follows: KAGVTQTPRYLIKTRGQQVTLSCSPISGHRSVSWYQQTPGQGLQFLFEYFSETQRNKGNFPGRFSGRQFSNSRSEMNVSTLELGDSALYLCASSPLAGEVGEQFFGPGTRLTVL.

This clone occurred a few times. Coverage ceases 3 residues before the CDR3 finishes, and the germline J gene fills in the end. This sample also contains other DNA sequences that code for the same CDR3. The chain uses TRBV18 and TRBJ1-1, with 7 bases identical to TRBD1. This CDR3 is 15 amino acids long. With 2 bases clipped from V and 1 base from J, the junction kept 4 bases outside the gene matches. The germline gives CDR1 KGHSH, CDR2 LQKENI. The CDR3: CASSPSGTANTEAFF. CDR3 DNA (partial): TGTGCCAGCTCACCATCCGGGACAGCGAACACTGAA.

Many counts were recorded for this clone. Read sequence stops 3 residues before the CDR3 end, and the germline J gene provides the missing end. The V call is TRBV18, the J call TRBJ1-2; TRBD1 matches at 8 bases. Per the germline V gene, CDR1 is KGHSH and CDR2 is LQKENI. This CDR3 spans 16 amino acids. Losses at the gene ends were 1 base for V and 2 bases for J; bases not matched to a gene: 6. CDR3 region: CASSPLGQGVNYGYTF. The covered CDR3 bases are TGTGCCAGCTCACCACTCGGACAGGGCGTCAACTATGGC.

This clone was detected many times. The read gets to within 3 residues of the CDR3 end, and the germline J gene fills in the rest. The chain employs TRBV6-2 or TRBV6-3 and TRBJ1-1; 10 positions agree with TRBD1. CDR1 MNHEY and CDR2 SVGEGT come from the germline V gene. This CDR3 has 14 residues. The ends lost 6 bases at V and 1 base at J; junction bases unmatched: 2. The CDR3 bases that were read are TGTGCCAGCAGGGGGACAGGGGAGAACACTGAA. Its translation is CASRGTGENTE. Given in full, the CDR3 is CASRGTGENTEAFF.

This clone was seen repeatedly, ten times or more. The sequenced fragment ends 3 residues before the CDR3 boundary, so the rest is inferred from the germline J gene. Additional DNA sequences in this sample encode the identical CDR3. This chain joins TRBV7-2 and TRBJ1-5; D is possibly TRBD1 (6 bases). The CDR3 runs 13 residues. CDR1 and CDR2 from the germline V gene are SGHTA and FQGNSA. The V and J ends lost 1 base and 7 bases respectively, with 8 bases between them. CDR3 loop: CASSLDRDQPQHF. Partial CDR3 DNA: TGTGCCAGCAGCTTAGACAGGGACCAGCCC.

This clone was seen more than once but under ten times. The read ends 3 residues before the CDR3 terminus; that terminus is restored from the germline J gene. V usage is TRBV6-1 and J usage is TRBJ1-6; tentative D call: TRBD1 (6 bases). This CDR3 contains 15 residues. V dropped 2 bases and J dropped 7 bases, with 12 bases sitting between them. Germline CDR1 is MNHNS and CDR2 is SASEGT. The CDR3: CASSEIDRKNSPLHF. CDR3 DNA, as far as it was read: TGTGCCAGCAGTGAAATCGACAGGAAGAATTCACCC.

This clone was seen ten or more times. The CDR3 extends 3 residues past the end of the read, so its final part is completed from the germline J gene. The rearrangement links TRBV7-2 to TRBJ1-2; no clear D gene. The CDR3 consists of 14 residues. V was pared by 5 bases and J by 1 base, with 11 bases between. Germline CDR1 is SGHTA and CDR2 is FQGNSA. CDR3 bases read: TGTGCCAGCAGCCCGCCGGCGGTTAACTATGGC. This gives the protein CASSPPAVNYG. The complete CDR3 sequence is CASSPPAVNYGYTF.